Shown below are 21 T cell receptor beta chains from a single sample sequenced in a study of T-cell memory formation after mild COVID-19. TCRdb independently ran MiXCR on the 5' RACE reads; one entry per CDR3 protein. The repertoire has hundreds of thousands of distinct CDR3 sequences, around 17% of them found once; the top ten carry approximately 3.5%. The material sequenced was PBMCs or a T cell subset sorted from them (not recorded which). The receptors stem from a man younger than 30 who had mild COVID-19 (a few samples of this study predate the infection). Cell type and time point are not known.

This clonotype appeared a few times. This chain links TRBV6-1 with TRBJ1-6; 9 bases line up with TRBD1. CDR3 length equals 15 residues. Trimming removed 5 bases from V and 6 bases from J; junction bases left unmatched: 5. Germline-derived CDR1 and CDR2 are MNHNS and SASEGT. The DNA of the CDR3 is TGTGCCAGCAGTTTACCGGGACAGGGTAATTCACCCCTCCACTTT. It yields the protein CASSLPGQGNSPLHF.

The chain employs TRBV6-5 and TRBJ1-5; 8 nucleotides align to TRBD1. CDR3 size: 16 residues. Germline CDR1 and CDR2: MNHEY and SVGAGI. The junction had 6 bases not matched to a gene; V was cut back by 5 bases and J by 0 bases. Written as DNA, the CDR3 is TGTGCCAGCAGTAAGGACAGGGACTATAGCAATCAGCCCCAGCATTTT. It encodes CASSKDRDYSNQPQHF.

The chain links TRBV7-2 to TRBJ2-1; 10 bases fit TRBD2. The CDR3 has 19 amino acids. After removal of 5 bases from V and 0 bases from J, the junction contained 13 bases not matched to a gene. Germline V gene sequence: CDR1 SGHTA, CDR2 FQGNSA. The CDR3 loop reads CASSKLAGNTFSSYNEQFF. The CDR3 coding sequence is TGTGCCAGCAGCAAACTAGCGGGGAACACTTTTAGCTCCTACAATGAGCAGTTCTTC. The variable domain in full, completed from reference TRBV7-2 and TRBJ2-1, reads GAGVSQSPSNKVTEKGKDVELRCDPISGHTALYWYRQSLGQGLEFLIYFQGNSAPDKSGLPSDRFSAERTGGSVSTLTIQRTQQEDSAVYLCASSKLAGNTFSSYNEQFFGPGTRLTVL.

The J gene is TRBJ2-1, the V gene TRBV3-1, with a possible D match to TRBD2 (6 bases). The V end was cut by 0 bases, the J end by 12 bases, with 15 bases between. CDR3 length: 14 residues. CDR1 LGHDT and CDR2 YNNKEL come from the germline V gene (reference sequence). CDR3 sequence (DNA): TGTGCCAGCAGCCAAGAGGGAGGCGAGGGGCGGCAGTTCTTC. Protein product: CASSQEGGEGRQFF.

This clonotype was observed a handful of times. This chain uses TRBV9 with TRBJ2-5; D not certain. CDR3 length equals 15 residues. The V and J ends lost 0 bases and 5 bases respectively, with 14 bases between them. Germline CDR1 SGDLS, CDR2 YYNGEE. DNA for the CDR3: TGTGCCAGCAGCGTAGCCGTAGCTGAGGCGGAGACCCAGTACTTC. This translates into CASSVAVAEAETQYF.

In its sample, this clonotype was seen a few times. V is TRBV5-1 and J is TRBJ2-3, with 11 bases identical to TRBD2. Losses at the gene ends were 4 bases for V and 3 bases for J; bases not matched to a gene: 7. The germline V gene has CDR1 SGHRS and CDR2 YFSETQ. The CDR3 is 16 residues long. CDR3 sequence reads: CASSALAGVVTDTQYF. The CDR3 DNA reads TGCGCCAGCAGCGCACTAGCGGGGGTGGTAACAGATACGCAGTATTTT.

The table lists this clonotype with a few counts. This rearrangement joins TRBV18 to TRBJ1-1; no clear D gene. Germline CDR1 and CDR2: KGHSH and LQKENI. The CDR3 is 15 residues long. Trimming removed 2 bases from V and 5 bases from J, with 15 bases in between. CDR3 residues: CASSPTTDPVTEAFF. As DNA, the CDR3 is TGTGCCAGCTCACCAACCACCGACCCTGTAACTGAAGCTTTCTTT.

The table lists this clonotype with a few counts. The rearrangement joins TRBV6-2 or TRBV6-3 to TRBJ2-2; D uncertain. Germline V gene lookup returns CDR1 MNHEY and CDR2 SVGEGT. V was clipped by 2 bases and J by 5 bases, with 6 bases between them. The CDR3 length is 13 residues. The DNA of the CDR3 is TGTGCCAGCAGTTACAGTTCAACCGGGGAGCTGTTTTTT. Its translation is CASSYSSTGELFF.

The rearrangement uses TRBV10-3 and TRBJ2-5; 8 bases agree with TRBD2. The CDR3 has 16 amino acids. The germline V gene encodes CDR1 ENHRY and CDR2 SYGVKD. Losses at the gene ends were 0 bases for V and 5 bases for J; bases not matched to a gene: 8. This CDR3 is CAISESIASGRETQYF. CDR3 coding DNA: TGTGCCATCAGTGAGTCGATCGCTAGCGGGCGGGAGACCCAGTACTTC.

This chain uses TRBV28 with TRBJ1-1; 11 bases map to TRBD1. Trimming cost V 4 bases and J 4 bases; bases outside gene matches: 8. Germline V gene data show CDR1 as MDHEN and CDR2 as SYDVKM. The CDR3 extends over 16 amino acids. In nucleotides, the CDR3 is TGTGCCAGCAGTTCTCCCGGGACAGGGGGTATCACTGAAGCTTTCTTT. It is translated as CASSSPGTGGITEAFF.

This clonotype was seen repeatedly, ten times or more. V is TRBV6-2 or TRBV6-3 and J is TRBJ1-6; 9 bases fit TRBD1. This CDR3 comprises 16 residues. Germline-derived CDR1 and CDR2 are MNHEY and SVGEGT. V was pared by 6 bases and J by 16 bases, with 19 bases of the junction left unmatched. CDR3: CASRTTRGTGSPALHF. CDR3 DNA: TGTGCCAGCAGAACCACGCGGGGGACAGGGTCTCCGGCACTCCACTTT.

The genes are TRBV7-3 and TRBJ2-5, with a tentative D call TRBD2 (6 bases). V was cut by 5 bases and J by 1 base, with 8 bases left in between. The CDR3 extends over 13 amino acids. In germline, CDR1 is SGHTA, CDR2 FQGTGA. CDR3 amino acids: CASSRTIQETQYF. For the CDR3, the DNA is TGTGCCAGCAGCCGGACTATCCAAGAGACCCAGTACTTC. Full variable domain (outside the CDR3, taken from reference TRBV7-3 and TRBJ2-5): GAGVSQTPSNKVTEKGKYVELRCDPISGHTALYWYRQSLGQGPEFLIYFQGTGAADDSGLPNDRFFAVRPEGSVSTLKIQRTERGDSAVYLCASSRTIQETQYFGPGTRLLVL.

This chain connects TRBV27 to TRBJ2-7, with D possibly matching TRBD2 (5 bases). The CDR3 consists of 13 residues. V lost 8 bases to trimming and J lost 3 bases, with 14 bases between them. The V gene's germline CDR1 is MNHEY and CDR2 SMNVEV (reference sequence). CDR3 protein: CASPPIRGYEQYV. DNA for the CDR3: TGTGCCAGCCCGCCGATCCGGGGCTACGAGCAGTACGTC.

The CDR3 loop is CASSQRTSGGTDTQYF. CDR3 DNA sequence: TGCGCCAGCAGCCAGCGGACTAGCGGGGGCACAGATACGCAGTATTTT. V gene TRBV4-1 combines with J gene TRBJ2-3; 12 bases fit TRBD2. This CDR3 has 16 amino acids. Losses at the gene ends were 3 bases for V and 1 base for J; bases not matched to a gene: 2. Germline CDR1 reads MGHRA; CDR2 reads YSYEKL.

This clonotype is a singleton in its sample. The chain employs TRBV12-3 or TRBV12-4 and TRBJ1-1; D remains ambiguous. This CDR3 has 12 amino acids. Trimming removed 5 bases from V and 4 bases from J, with 8 bases in between. The CDR3 region has the DNA TGTGCCAGCAGTATCTCGACCACTGAAGCTTTCTTT. This sequence encodes CASSISTTEAFF.

The J gene is TRBJ2-7, the V gene TRBV7-8; 9 bases align to TRBD1. V dropped 4 bases and J dropped 0; count of bases not matched to a gene: 7. The length of the CDR3 is 16 residues. Looked up from germline, CDR1 is SGHVS and CDR2 is FQNEAQ. CDR3 nucleotide sequence: TGTGCCAGCAGCTCTCGACAGGGGGAAGGCTCCTACGAGCAGTACGTC. Its protein is CASSSRQGEGSYEQYV.

The chain uses TRBV24-1 and TRBJ2-5; 7 positions match TRBD1. The CDR3 runs to 16 residues. J gave up 1 base and V 3 bases, and 7 bases lay outside the gene matches. The germline gives CDR1 KGHDR, CDR2 SFDVKD. The CDR3 region has the DNA TGTGCCACCAGTGATGGGGACAGAAGTATCCAAGAGACCCAGTACTTC. Translating it yields CATSDGDRSIQETQYF.

DNA of the CDR3: TGTGCCATCAGTGACGGCTACACCCCCGGGACCGGGGAGCTGTTTTTT. It yields the protein CAISDGYTPGTGELFF. J is TRBJ2-2 and V is TRBV10-3; D is undetermined. The CDR3 covers 16 residues. Trimming cost V 3 bases and J 5 bases, with 16 bases left between them. The V gene's germline CDR1 is ENHRY and CDR2 SYGVKD.

The genes are TRBV5-1 and TRBJ1-6; D remains unclear. The CDR3 sequence is 14 residues long. The V and J ends lost 0 bases and 8 bases respectively, with 9 bases between them. Germline values: CDR1 SGHRS, CDR2 YFSETQ. This CDR3 reads CASSLASGDSPLHF. CDR3 in DNA: TGCGCCAGCAGCTTGGCCAGCGGAGATTCACCCCTCCACTTT.

Many counts were recorded for this clonotype. J is TRBJ2-1 and V is TRBV4-3; the match to TRBD2 covers 8 bases. Trimming at V came to 0 bases and at J to 7 bases, leaving 14 bases not matched to a gene. The CDR3 sequence is 18 residues long. CDR1 and CDR2 (germline): LGHNA, YSLEER. As DNA, the CDR3 is TGCGCCAGCAGCCAAGATAGTTCACGGGGACTAGGCCATAATGAGCAGTTCTTC. Translating it yields CASSQDSSRGLGHNEQFF.

This clonotype was found a few times. V gene TRBV3-1 combines with J gene TRBJ2-7, with 10 positions matching TRBD2. V shed 5 bases and J 2 bases; nucleotides not matched to a gene: 6. CDR1 is LGHDT, CDR2 YNNKEL, per germline (reference sequence). This CDR3 has 15 residues. DNA of the CDR3: TGTGCCAGCAGCACTAGGACTAGCGGAACCTACGAGCAGTACTTC. This sequence encodes CASSTRTSGTYEQYF.